A selection of T cell receptor beta chains follows, all from one sample in a study of spatial heterogeneity in lung cancer. MiXCR, run by TCRdb on the 5' RACE reads, gives a single entry per CDR3 protein. The sample lists about 43,000 distinct CDR3 sequences, 22% seen once, with less than 9% in the top ten. The source was PBMCs, collected at follow-up. These TCRs come from a female donor with early-stage non-small cell lung cancer. Each CDR3 is given with its conserved first and last residue. D genes are given only for firm matches. Some rows mark clone size as missing; the rest say once, few, many or name a class of expanded clone.

d_gene | j_gene | v_gene | abundance | CDR3nt | CDR3aa
. | TRBJ1-4 | TRBV4-1 | many | TGCGCCAGCAGCCAAGGACGGATGAGTTCCCCGAATGAAAAACTGTTTTTT | CASSQGRMSSPNEKLFF
. | TRBJ1-4 | TRBV7-2 | . | TGTGCCAGCAGCCGCTCAGGGGATCAGGAAAAACTGTTTTTT | CASSRSGDQEKLFF
. | TRBJ1-5 | TRBV20-1 | . | TGCAGTGCGAACGTTCTCTATAGCAATCAGCCCCAGCATTTT | CSANVLYSNQPQHF
TRBD1 | TRBJ1-6 | TRBV3-1 | few | TGTGCCAGCAGCCACCAGGACAGGGGAAATTCACCCCTCCACTTT | CASSHQDRGNSPLHF
TRBD1 | TRBJ2-5 | TRBV11-3 | many | TGTGCCAGCAGCTTAACGTGGGACAGGGGCGGCCAAGAGACCCAGTACTTC | CASSLTWDRGGQETQYF
. | TRBJ2-2 | TRBV3-1 | few | TGTGCCAGCAGCCAAGAGGGCAGTCCGGCTGCCGGGGAGCTGTTTTTT | CASSQEGSPAAGELFF
. | TRBJ2-5 | TRBV10-2 | many | TGCGCCAGCAGTGCCAGTCAAGAGACCCAGTACTTC | CASSASQETQYF
TRBD1 | TRBJ1-6 | TRBV20-1 | . | TGCAGTGCTCCCCAAGGACAGGGGTATAATTCACCCCTCCACTTT | CSAPQGQGYNSPLHF
. | TRBJ2-5 | TRBV7-9 | . | TGTGCCAGCACCGGACAAGAGACCCAGTACTTC | CASTGQETQYF
. | TRBJ1-1 | TRBV12-3/TRBV12-4 | few | TGTGCCAGCAGGTTCTCACACAGGGAGAACACTGAAGCTTTCTTT | CASRFSHRENTEAFF
. | TRBJ2-5 | TRBV18 | . | TGTGCCAGCTCACCGAATCCCCTCCATGGGCCCTTCAAAACCCAGTACTTC | CASSPNPLHGPFKTQYF
. | TRBJ2-2 | TRBV20-1 | . | TGCAGTGCTCAGGACCCTGGGGGACCCGGGGAGCTGTTTTTT | CSAQDPGGPGELFF